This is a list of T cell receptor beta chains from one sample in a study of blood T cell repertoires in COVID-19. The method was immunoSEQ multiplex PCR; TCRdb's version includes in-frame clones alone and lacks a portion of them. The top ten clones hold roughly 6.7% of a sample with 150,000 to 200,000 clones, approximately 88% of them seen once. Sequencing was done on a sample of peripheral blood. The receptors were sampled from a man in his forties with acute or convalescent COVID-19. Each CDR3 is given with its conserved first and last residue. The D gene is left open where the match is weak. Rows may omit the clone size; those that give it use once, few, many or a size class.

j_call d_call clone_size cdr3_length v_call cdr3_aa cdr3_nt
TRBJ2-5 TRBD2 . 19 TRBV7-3 CASSLSAPGLAGGGETQYF TGTGCCAGCAGCTTGAGCGCACCGGGACTAGCGGGGGGCGGGGAGACCCAGTACTTC
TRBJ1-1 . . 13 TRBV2 CASIRDLDTEAFF TGTGCCAGCATCAGGGACTTGGACACTGAAGCTTTCTTT
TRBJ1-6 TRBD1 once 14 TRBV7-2 CASSWDRPNSPLHF TGTGCCAGCAGCTGGGACAGGCCTAATTCACCCCTCCACTTT
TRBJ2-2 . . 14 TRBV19 CASSIMEATGELFF TGTGCCAGTAGTATAATGGAGGCTACCGGGGAGCTGTTTTTT
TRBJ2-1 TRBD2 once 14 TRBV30 CAWSPTSGDNEQFF TGTGCCTGGAGCCCGACTAGCGGGGACAATGAGCAGTTCTTC
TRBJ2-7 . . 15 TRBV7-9 CASSLGLAGASEQYF TGTGCCAGCAGCTTAGGTCTTGCGGGGGCTTCGGAGCAGTACTTC
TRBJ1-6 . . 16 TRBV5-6 CASSFPGGRGNSPLHF TGTGCCAGCAGCTTCCCAGGTGGTCGGGGGAATTCACCCCTCCACTTT
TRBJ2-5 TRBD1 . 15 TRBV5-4 CASSFGTAPQETQYF TGTGCCAGCAGCTTTGGGACAGCTCCTCAAGAGACCCAGTACTTC
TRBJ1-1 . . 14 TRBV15 CATSREGRAGEAFF TGTGCCACCAGCAGAGAGGGGAGGGCAGGTGAAGCTTTCTTT
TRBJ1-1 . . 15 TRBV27 CASSHGQILNTEAFF TGTGCCAGCAGTCACGGACAGATACTGAACACTGAAGCTTTCTTT
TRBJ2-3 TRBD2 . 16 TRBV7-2 CASSLNQAGGADTQYF TGTGCCAGCAGCTTAAATCAAGCGGGGGGGGCAGATACGCAGTATTTT
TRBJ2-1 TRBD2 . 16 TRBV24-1 CATSGISGGDYNEQFF TGTGCCACCAGTGGTATTAGCGGGGGTGATTACAATGAGCAGTTCTTC
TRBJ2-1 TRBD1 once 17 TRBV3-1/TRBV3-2 CASSIDYGTGDYNEQFF TGTGCCAGCAGCATCGATTATGGGACAGGGGATTACAATGAGCAGTTCTTC
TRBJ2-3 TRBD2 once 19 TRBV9 CASSSNPGRAGGRTDTQYF TGTGCCAGCAGCTCCAATCCCGGTCGTGCGGGGGGCCGCACAGATACGCAGTATTTT
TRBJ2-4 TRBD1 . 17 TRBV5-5 CASSPNPGTGAKNIQYF TGTGCCAGCAGCCCCAACCCTGGGACAGGGGCCAAAAACATTCAGTACTTC
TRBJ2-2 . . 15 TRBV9 CASSVGTSALRELFF TGTGCCAGCAGCGTAGGGACAAGTGCTCTCAGGGAGCTGTTTTTT
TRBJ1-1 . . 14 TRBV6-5 CASSWGHGNTEAFF TGTGCCAGCAGTTGGGGACACGGGAACACTGAAGCTTTCTTT
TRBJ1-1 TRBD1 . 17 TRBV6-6 CASSHRPTQGASTEAFF TGTGCCAGCAGTCACCGCCCAACACAGGGGGCGTCCACTGAAGCTTTCTTT
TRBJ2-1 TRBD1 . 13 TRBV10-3 CAITTGGGNEQFF TGTGCCATCACGACAGGGGGAGGCAATGAGCAGTTCTTC
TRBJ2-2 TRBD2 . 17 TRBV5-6 CASSLEGLAGNTGELFF TGTGCCAGCAGCTTGGAGGGACTAGCGGGTAACACCGGGGAGCTGTTTTTT
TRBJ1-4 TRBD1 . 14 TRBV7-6 CASSLGQGREKLFF TGTGCCAGCAGCTTGGGACAGGGGCGCGAAAAACTGTTTTTT
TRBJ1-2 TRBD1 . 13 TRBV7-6 CASSPGGGYGYTF TGTGCCAGCAGCCCAGGGGGAGGCTATGGCTACACCTTC
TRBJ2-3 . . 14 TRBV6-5 CASSFSGSTDTQYF TGTGCCAGCAGTTTTAGCGGCAGCACAGATACGCAGTATTTT
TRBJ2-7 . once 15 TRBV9 CASSVSSGSSYEQYF TGTGCCAGCAGCGTTAGTAGCGGAAGCTCCTACGAGCAGTACTTC
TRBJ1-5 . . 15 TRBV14 CASSPQQGKDQPQHF TGTGCCAGCAGCCCCCAGCAGGGAAAGGATCAGCCCCAGCATTTT
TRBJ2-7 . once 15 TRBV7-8 CASSLVRQGLHEQYF TGTGCCAGCAGCTTAGTGAGGCAGGGGTTACACGAGCAGTACTTC
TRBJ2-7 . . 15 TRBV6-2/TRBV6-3 CASSYSSSGSYEQYF TGTGCCAGCAGTTACTCGAGTAGCGGATCCTACGAGCAGTACTTC
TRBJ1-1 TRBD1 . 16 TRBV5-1 CASSFSGTVVNTEAFF TGCGCCAGCAGCTTTTCCGGGACAGTCGTAAACACTGAAGCTTTCTTT
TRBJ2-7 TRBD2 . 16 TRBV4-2 CASSQVAAGGSYEQYF TGTGCCAGCAGCCAAGTTGCGGCGGGAGGATCCTACGAGCAGTACTTC
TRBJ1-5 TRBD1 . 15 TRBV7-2 CASNLRTGVNQPQHF TGTGCCAGCAATCTTAGGACAGGGGTCAATCAGCCCCAGCATTTT
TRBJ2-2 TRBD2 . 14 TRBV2 CASSGGLAVGELFF TGTGCCAGCAGCGGGGGACTAGCGGTCGGGGAGCTGTTTTTT